This T cell receptor beta chain was observed in a study of shared clonotypes between healthy human individuals. Study results and caveats: The study drew on few donors, limiting represented genetic and exposure-history diversity. A handful of donors held about 5.1% of naive CD4 clonotypes in common. Relative to clonotypes present in all four donors, those not shared had lower generation probabilities.

V was shortened by 1 base and J by 2 bases, with 22 bases between the two germline ends. Germline V lookup: CDR1 MNHEY, CDR2 SMNVEV (reference sequence). The CDR3 has 19 residues. The naive CD8 population came from CD45RO-negative cells selected for CCR7, without terminally differentiated effector memory CD45RA+ cells. Everyone who donated was a Caucasian adult who lived in Nashville, Tennessee. Turning to this clone: What it recognizes is unknown.

Repertoires were generated with immunoSEQ multiplex PCR, while TCRdb's copy carries only in-frame clones and drops some. The repertoire holds about 1.9 million clones, with 90% to 95% as singletons. Sequencing was carried out using naive CD8+ T cells from PBMCs. The receptor was isolated from a man aged 18 to 30 in good health. Some clones in this sample may be carry-over from other donors' samples. The V gene is TRBV27, the J gene TRBJ2-3, with D possibly TRBD1 on 5 matching bases. The CDR3 DNA sequence: TGTGCCAGCAGTTTATATCCCCCAGGGTGGCGGAGCACCACAGATACGCAGTATTTT. It codes for CASSLYPPGWRSTTDTQYF.